The clone carrying this TCR beta chain was recorded only once. Individuals drawn from approximately 22 US areas were about 18 to 90 years old. Resolution of symptoms, clearance, or two negative PCRs was present in recovered Cohort 3 donors. The sample is drawn from a study of blood T cell repertoires in COVID-19. Overall study: From T cells, B-cell-depleted T cells, or PBMCs came the material, which was cDNA or gDNA.

In the source study's methods: Researchers report that nucleated cell counts were estimated from reference gene primer amplification. Assay used: immunoSEQ multiplex PCR; TCRdb lists only in-frame clones, some missing. V and J calls and clone size are those listed in that table; D and trimming were worked out from the DNA. The data hold some 320,000 clones, with 90% observed a single time. Trimming removed 5 bases from V and 1 base from J, with 23 bases in between. Germline CDR1 reads SGHVS; CDR2 reads FNYEAQ. The CDR3 spans 18 residues. The origin of this receptor is a man aged 55 to 70 who had recovered from COVID-19. Sequenced input: PBMCs or T cells enriched from blood (not recorded which). The rearrangement joins TRBV7-6 to TRBJ1-1, with a possible D match to TRBD1 (6 bases). CDR3 nucleotides: TGTGCCAGCAGCCCCATCTCCCCACCTCTGACAGGGAACACTGAAGCTTTCTTT. Amino acids: CASSPISPPLTGNTEAFF.